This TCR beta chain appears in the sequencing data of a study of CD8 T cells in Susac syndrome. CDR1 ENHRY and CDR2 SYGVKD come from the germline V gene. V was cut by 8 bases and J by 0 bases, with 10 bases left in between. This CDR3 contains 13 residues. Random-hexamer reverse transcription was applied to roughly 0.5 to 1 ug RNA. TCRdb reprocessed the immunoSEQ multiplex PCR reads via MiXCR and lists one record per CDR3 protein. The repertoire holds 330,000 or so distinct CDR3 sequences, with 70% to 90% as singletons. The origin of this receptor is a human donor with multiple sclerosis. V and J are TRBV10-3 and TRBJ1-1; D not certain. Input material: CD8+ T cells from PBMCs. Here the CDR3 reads CAIRGGMNTEAFF. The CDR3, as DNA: TGTGCCATCCGAGGAGGGATGAACACTGAAGCTTTCTTT.